These 7 T cell receptor beta chains were sequenced from one sample in a study of cytomegalovirus exposure and HLA in healthy donors. Profiled with immunoSEQ multiplex PCR; TCRdb holds only in-frame clones, not every one. In the table there are over 110,000 clones, about 87% of which are singletons. Sequenced input: PBMCs. Source of these receptors: a young man in good health and CMV-seropositive.

V is TRBV18 and J is TRBJ2-7, with TRBD2 matching over 11 bases. The CDR3 runs to 18 residues. Germline V gene data show CDR1 as KGHSH and CDR2 as LQKENI. The junction had 10 bases not matched to a gene; V was cut back by 3 bases and J by 0 bases. This chain's CDR3 is CASSPLPGLADSSYEQYF. CDR3 coding DNA: TGTGCCAGCTCACCCCTACCGGGACTAGCGGACAGCTCCTACGAGCAGTACTTC.

This chain uses TRBV5-1 with TRBJ1-1; D might be TRBD1 (5 bases). Germline lookup yields CDR1 SGHRS and CDR2 YFSETQ. The V and J ends lost 3 bases and 4 bases respectively, with 10 bases between them. The CDR3 runs 13 residues. CDR3 protein: CASSWRGGTEAFF. In DNA form, the CDR3 reads TGCGCCAGCAGCTGGCGGGGCGGCACTGAAGCTTTCTTT.

V gene TRBV9 combines with J gene TRBJ2-3, with TRBD2 identical over 13 bases. The CDR3 consists of 16 residues. After removal of 4 bases from V and 2 bases from J, the junction contained 4 bases not matched to a gene. Per germline, CDR1 SGDLS and CDR2 YYNGEE. The CDR3 spells CASSPTSGRNTDTQYF. For the CDR3, the DNA is TGTGCCAGCAGCCCGACTAGCGGGAGGAACACAGATACGCAGTATTTT.

The rearrangement joins TRBV18 to TRBJ1-5, with D possibly TRBD1 on 6 matching bases. The CDR3 runs to 14 residues. The V gene's germline CDR1 is KGHSH and CDR2 LQKENI. Trimming removed 3 bases from V and 3 bases from J, with 9 bases in between. CDR3 residues: CASSPQGHNQPQHF. CDR3 bases: TGTGCCAGCTCACCCCAGGGGCACAATCAGCCCCAGCATTTT.

The chain combines TRBV4-1 with TRBJ2-7; the D gene is possibly TRBD1 (5 bases). CDR1 and CDR2 (germline): MGHRA, YSYEKL. The CDR3 is 15 residues long. V lost 1 base and J lost 1, with 11 bases in between. The CDR3 reads CASSQVGLVSYEQYF. The CDR3 bases are TGCGCCAGCAGCCAAGTGGGGCTAGTTTCCTACGAGCAGTACTTC.

The chain uses TRBV5-6 and TRBJ2-7, with D possibly being TRBD2 (5 bases). The CDR3 runs 13 residues. Trimming cost V 1 base and J 6 bases, with 11 bases left between them. Germline CDR1 SGHDT, CDR2 YYEEEE. This CDR3 reads CASSLNPEGEQYF. CDR3 nucleotide sequence: TGTGCCAGCAGCTTGAACCCCGAGGGCGAGCAGTACTTC.

The chain recombines TRBV7-9 with TRBJ1-1; TRBD1 aligns across 7 bases. The CDR3 has 14 residues. With V trimmed by 5 bases and J by 5 bases, 8 bases remained unmatched. The germline gives CDR1 SEHNR, CDR2 FQNEAQ (reference sequence). DNA for the CDR3: TGTGCCAGCAGCCCAAGTGACAGGGCTACTGAAGCTTTCTTT. It is translated as CASSPSDRATEAFF.